The 22 T cell receptor beta chains below all came from one sample that was sequenced in a study of T cell repertoires in urothelial bladder cancer. Libraries were prepared by immunoSEQ multiplex PCR; TCRdb keeps only in-frame clonotypes and omits some of them. The table lists around 11,000 clones, roughly 72% of them singletons. The material sequenced was tumor-infiltrating cells from bladder cancer. All receptors come from a human donor with a benign inflammatory bladder lesion.

This chain uses TRBV15 with TRBJ2-7, with D hard to call. Trimming removed 0 bases from V and 6 bases from J, with 12 bases in between. The CDR3 length is 14 residues. Germline V lookup: CDR1 LNHNV, CDR2 YYDKDF (reference sequence). The CDR3 coding sequence is TGTGCCACCAGCAGAGACCCCCTGGTCGGCGAGCAGTACTTC. Amino acids: CATSRDPLVGEQYF.

The chain combines TRBV14 with TRBJ1-2; D is unresolved. V was trimmed by 0 bases and J by 0 bases, leaving 11 bases between them. The CDR3 has 16 residues. Germline assignment: CDR1 SGHDN and CDR2 FVKESK. DNA for the CDR3: TGTGCCAGCAGCCAAGATTCGGGGAAAGCTAACTATGGCTACACCTTC. Its protein product is CASSQDSGKANYGYTF.

This clone was seen once. The CDR3 DNA sequence: TGTGCGGGGACTAGTCCCTCCACAGATACGCAGTATTTT. Its protein is CAGTSPSTDTQYF. The chain recombines TRBV30 with TRBJ2-3; TRBD2 agrees at 8 bases. The germline V gene encodes CDR1 GTSNPN and CDR2 SVGIG (reference sequence). The CDR3 length is 13 residues.

The chain is built from TRBV19 and TRBJ1-2, with TRBD1 identical over 11 bases. Per the germline V gene, CDR1 is LNHDA and CDR2 is SQIVND (reference sequence). The CDR3 runs to 17 residues. Trimming removed 5 bases from V and 3 bases from J; junction bases left unmatched: 11. CDR3 nucleotides: TGTGCCAGTAGTCCTAGGACAGGGGGCAAGTCGGACTATGGCTACACCTTC. Translating it yields CASSPRTGGKSDYGYTF.

This clone has only a few counts. The same CDR3 is also encoded by other DNA sequences in this sample. The chain links TRBV19 to TRBJ1-2; 7 bases are shared with TRBD1. Germline-derived CDR1 and CDR2 are LNHDA and SQIVND (reference sequence). CDR3 size: 13 residues. With 10 bases clipped from V and 0 bases from J, the junction kept 5 bases outside the gene matches. The CDR3 DNA reads TGTGCCACCTTGGACAGGCCTAACTATGGCTACACCTTC. Protein product: CATLDRPNYGYTF.

The chain couples TRBV4-2 to TRBJ1-6, with D perhaps matching TRBD1 (6 bases). Germline V CDR1 and CDR2: LGHNA, YNFKEQ. Deletions cut 5 bases from V and 10 bases from J, with 15 bases between. This CDR3 is built from 14 residues. The CDR3 DNA sequence: TGTGCCAGCAGCTCAGGGGAGCCAAGATCACCCCTCCACTTT. Translated, it gives CASSSGEPRSPLHF.

CDR3 bases: TGCGCCAGCGGCACTGCGCCGGGGGTTGGGGCCAACGTCCTGACTTTC. Translation gives CASGTAPGVGANVLTF. The J gene is TRBJ2-6, the V gene TRBV5-1; D possibly corresponds to TRBD2 (6 bases). Germline-derived CDR1 and CDR2 are SGHRS and YFSETQ. The CDR3 has 16 residues. Trimming shortened V by 7 bases and J by 3 bases, and 17 bases separated the two germline ends.

This clone was counted only a few times. This rearrangement joins TRBV11-2 to TRBJ2-3; 14 bases are shared with TRBD2. The CDR3 is made up of 18 amino acids. The J segment lost 6 bases and the V segment lost 3 bases, leaving 11 bases of the junction unmatched. The germline CDR1 and CDR2 sequences are SGHAT and FQNNGV. CDR3 bases: TGTGCCAGCAGCTTGGGACTAGCGGGGGTCATGGGGTGGGATACGCAGTATTTT. This translates into CASSLGLAGVMGWDTQYF. The whole variable domain, filled in from reference TRBV11-2 and TRBJ2-3, reads EAGVAQSPRYKIIEKRQSVAFWCNPISGHATLYWYQQILGQGPKLLIQFQNNGVVDDSQLPKDRFSAERLKGVDSTLKIQPAKLEDSAVYLCASSLGLAGVMGWDTQYFGPGTRLTVL.

The rearrangement uses TRBV5-4 and TRBJ2-5; 8 bases align to TRBD1. CDR1 is SGHNT, CDR2 YYREEE, per germline (reference sequence). V was clipped by 0 bases and J by 4 bases; unmatched bases: 2. CDR3 length equals 14 residues. In nucleotides, the CDR3 is TGTGCCAGCAGCTTGGTAGGACAGGGAGAGACCCAGTACTTC. It translates to CASSLVGQGETQYF.

The CDR3, as DNA: TGCGCCAGCAGCTTGGGACTAGCAAGGGGCACCGGGGAGCTGTTTTTT. It specifies CASSLGLARGTGELFF. The V call is TRBV5-1, the J call TRBJ2-2; TRBD2 agrees at 7 bases. There are 16 residues in the CDR3. The ends lost 0 bases at V and 4 bases at J; junction bases unmatched: 6. Germline V gene lookup returns CDR1 SGHRS and CDR2 YFSETQ.

This clone came up a few times. The chain employs TRBV5-4 and TRBJ1-1; TRBD1 matches at 8 bases. The CDR3 consists of 18 residues. Looked up from germline, CDR1 is SGHNT and CDR2 is YYREEE (reference sequence). Trimming took 5 bases from V and 7 from J; bases not matched to a gene: 22. CDR3 protein: CASRERTGTGGGRSEAFF. For the CDR3, the DNA is TGTGCCAGCAGGGAGAGAACGGGTACAGGGGGAGGACGGAGTGAAGCTTTCTTT.

This chain links TRBV19 with TRBJ1-1; D uncertain. The germline CDR1 and CDR2 sequences are LNHDA and SQIVND (reference sequence). Trimming stripped 5 bases from V and 0 bases from J, with 13 bases between. This CDR3 is built from 15 residues. CDR3 residues: CASSFSGGMNTEAFF. CDR3 nucleotide sequence: TGTGCCAGTAGTTTCTCTGGCGGAATGAACACTGAAGCTTTCTTT.

The chain is built from TRBV6-5 and TRBJ2-7; D is unclear. The V end lost 0 bases, the J end lost 2 bases, and 8 bases lay between the germline ends. Looked up from germline, CDR1 is MNHEY and CDR2 is SVGAGI. The CDR3 contains 14 residues. The chain's CDR3 is CASSYSGSPYEQYF. CDR3 nucleotides: TGTGCCAGCAGTTACTCGGGTAGCCCCTACGAGCAGTACTTC.

This clone was observed a single time. The CDR3 here is CASSEAGTSGNEQFF. CDR3 DNA sequence: TGTGCCAGCAGTGAAGCGGGGACTAGCGGGAATGAGCAGTTCTTC. The rearrangement links TRBV6-1 to TRBJ2-1, with TRBD2 identical over 12 bases. The CDR3 runs 15 residues. Trimming took 0 bases from V and 7 from J; bases not matched to a gene: 1. Germline lookup yields CDR1 MNHNS and CDR2 SASEGT.

This chain joins TRBV11-2 and TRBJ2-4; 7 bases are a match to TRBD1. The CDR3 contains 20 residues. CDR1 is SGHAT and CDR2 is FQNNGV in the germline V gene. V trimming: 0 bases; J trimming: 0 bases; junction bases outside the gene matches: 14. CDR3: CASSLDGDRARAIAKNIQYF. The CDR3 nucleotides are TGTGCCAGCAGCTTAGACGGCGACAGGGCCCGAGCTATAGCCAAAAACATTCAGTACTTC.

V is TRBV15 and J is TRBJ2-1; D is uncertain. Germline V CDR1 and CDR2: LNHNV, YYDKDF (reference sequence). The length of the CDR3 is 15 residues. The germline V and J ends were trimmed by 0 bases and 1 base, with 7 bases remaining between them. The CDR3 sequence is CATSREANSYNEQFF. The CDR3 DNA follows: TGTGCCACCAGCAGAGAGGCAAATTCCTACAATGAGCAGTTCTTC.

V gene TRBV6-1 combines with J gene TRBJ2-1; D possibly uses TRBD1 or TRBD2 (6 bases each). The CDR3 spans 16 residues. From germline, CDR1 is MNHNS and CDR2 SASEGT. V gave up 3 bases and J gave up 2 bases, with 14 bases separating them. Written as DNA, the CDR3 is TGTGCCAGCAGTGAGTTGGGGGGCCGCCCCTACAATGAGCAGTTCTTC. Its protein product is CASSELGGRPYNEQFF.

The chain has TRBV6-5 and TRBJ2-2, with unresolved D. The germline V gene encodes CDR1 MNHEY and CDR2 SVGAGI. Trimming removed 2 bases from V and 2 bases from J, with 6 bases in between. The CDR3 spans 14 residues. The CDR3 loop reads CASSYGVNTGELFF. Here the CDR3 DNA reads TGTGCCAGCAGTTACGGAGTTAACACCGGGGAGCTGTTTTTT.

The chain carries TRBV4-1 and TRBJ2-3, with 11 bases aligning to TRBD2. From germline, CDR1 is MGHRA and CDR2 YSYEKL. Germline trimming cut 3 bases from V and 5 bases from J; bases unmatched to any gene: 1. This CDR3 comprises 14 residues. The DNA of the CDR3 is TGCGCCAGCAGCCACGGGACTAGCGGAGATACGCAGTATTTT. Its protein is CASSHGTSGDTQYF.

This clone was seen only a few times. V and J are TRBV6-6 and TRBJ1-5; no reliable D call. Germline assignment: CDR1 MNHNY and CDR2 SVGAGI (reference sequence). The V and J ends lost 6 bases and 2 bases respectively, with 11 bases between them. The length of the CDR3 is 14 residues. CDR3 DNA sequence: TGTGCCAGCAGCTCCCTGATGGGCAATCAGCCCCAGCATTTT. Translated: CASSSLMGNQPQHF.

The chain uses TRBV11-2 and TRBJ1-2; tentatively, D is TRBD1 (6 bases). Germline V gene lookup returns CDR1 SGHAT and CDR2 FQNNGV. The CDR3 sequence is 12 residues long. V dropped 2 bases and J dropped 8 bases, with 9 bases sitting between them. The CDR3 sequence is CASSLSQGGYTF. The CDR3 DNA reads TGTGCCAGCAGCTTATCACAGGGCGGCTACACCTTC.

This clone appeared once. In DNA form, the CDR3 reads TGTGCCAGCAAAGTAGCGGGGGACACAGATACGCAGTATTTT. This codes for CASKVAGDTDTQYF. The chain combines TRBV6-4 with TRBJ2-3, with TRBD2 matching over 9 bases. CDR3 length: 14 residues. CDR1 and CDR2 (germline): MRHNA, SNTAGT. J gave up 2 bases and V 7 bases, and 4 bases lay outside the gene matches.